The clone carrying this T cell receptor (beta chain) has a count of ten or more. Antigen specificity is unknown. This entry comes from a study of neurological immune-mediated disorders. By 5'RACE with 10-nucleotide random UMIs, the cDNA was made. Sequencing runs each yielded over 180 million TCR-beta sequences from 15-18 subjects. TCRdb recomputed calls from the 5' RACE reads with MiXCR, one row per CDR3 protein. This sample yields about 90,000 distinct CDR3 sequences, of which approximately 13% are seen a single time; just under 5% belongs to the top ten. In germline, CDR1 is DFQATT, CDR2 SNEGSKA (reference sequence). CDR3 length equals 14 residues. V shed 1 base, J shed 6 bases, and the junction held 3 bases outside the gene matches. Study results and limitations: The highest TCR clonal expansion occurred in HTLV-1-associated myelopathy; multiple sclerosis fell below healthy controls.

The time point: longitudinal time-point 2. PBMCs stored at -80 C, 2 million in total, were the source of the unsorted libraries. Specimen: PBMCs. The origin of this receptor is a female donor with HTLV-1-associated myelopathy (HAM/TSP). J is TRBJ1-4 and V is TRBV20-1; 9 bases align to TRBD1. CDR3 region: CSARATGGYEKLFF. As DNA, the CDR3 is TGCAGTGCTAGAGCGACAGGGGGGTATGAAAAACTGTTTTTT.